This TCR beta chain was sequenced during a study of early T cells in non-severe SARS-CoV-2 infection. The CDR3 runs 14 residues. The germline V gene encodes CDR1 SGHKS and CDR2 YYEKEE (reference sequence). Trimming at V came to 4 bases and at J to 5 bases, leaving 8 bases not matched to a gene. As part of library construction, unique molecular identifiers were attached to individual cDNA molecules. TCRdb reprocessed the 5' RACE reads via MiXCR and lists one record per CDR3 protein. The repertoire consists of tens of thousands of distinct CDR3 sequences, with more than 9% occurring once and the leading ten covering over 6.5%. This clonotype was picked up one time. The antigen is undetermined. Overall study results and limits: Reliance on VDJdb matching favored anti-spike CD8 responses; private and CD4 specificities were missed.

The receptor was isolated from an adult who was a healthcare worker with PCR-confirmed SARS-CoV-2 infection or an uninfected control (not recorded which). Sequenced input: whole blood. This chain joins TRBV5-5 and TRBJ1-2; TRBD1 matches at 7 bases. This CDR3 reads CASSEGGTDYGYTF. The CDR3 DNA reads TGTGCCAGCAGCGAAGGGGGGACAGATTATGGCTACACCTTC. Full variable domain (missing parts from reference TRBV5-5 and TRBJ1-2): DAGVTQSPTHLIKTRGQQVTLRCSPISGHKSVSWYQQVLGQGPQFIFQYYEKEERGRGNFPDRFSARQFPNYSSELNVNALLLGDSALYLCASSEGGTDYGYTFGSGTRLTVV.